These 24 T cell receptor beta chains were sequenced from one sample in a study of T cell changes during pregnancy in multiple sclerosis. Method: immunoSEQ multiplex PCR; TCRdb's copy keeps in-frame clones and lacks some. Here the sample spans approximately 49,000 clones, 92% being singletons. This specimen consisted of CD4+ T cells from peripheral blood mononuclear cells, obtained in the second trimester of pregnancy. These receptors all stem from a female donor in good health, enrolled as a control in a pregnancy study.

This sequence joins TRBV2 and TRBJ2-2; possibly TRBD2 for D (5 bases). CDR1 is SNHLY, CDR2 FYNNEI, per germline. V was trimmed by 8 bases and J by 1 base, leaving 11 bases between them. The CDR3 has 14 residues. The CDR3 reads CASLRTLNTGELFF. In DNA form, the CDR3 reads TGTGCCAGCCTGAGGACTTTGAACACCGGGGAGCTGTTTTTT.

Here the CDR3 reads CASSPSGVGNQPQHF. The DNA for the CDR3 is TGTGCCAGCAGTCCCTCGGGGGTGGGCAATCAGCCCCAGCATTTT. This chain connects TRBV6-5 to TRBJ1-5; D is possibly TRBD1 (5 bases). Germline V gene data show CDR1 as MNHEY and CDR2 as SVGAGI. CDR3 length: 15 residues. The V and J ends lost 5 bases and 2 bases respectively, with 13 bases between them.

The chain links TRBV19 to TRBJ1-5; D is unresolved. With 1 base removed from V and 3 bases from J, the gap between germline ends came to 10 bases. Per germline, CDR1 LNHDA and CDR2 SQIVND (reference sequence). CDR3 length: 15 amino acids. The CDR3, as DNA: TGTGCCAGTAGTATAGGAGACATTAACAATCAGCCCCAGCATTTT. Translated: CASSIGDINNQPQHF.

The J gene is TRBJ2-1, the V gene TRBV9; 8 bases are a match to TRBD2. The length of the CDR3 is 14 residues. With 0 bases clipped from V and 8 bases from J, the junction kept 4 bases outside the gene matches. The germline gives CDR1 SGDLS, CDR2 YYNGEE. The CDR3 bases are TGTGCCAGCAGCGTAGGGACTAGCAAGTATGAGCAGTTCTTC. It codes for CASSVGTSKYEQFF. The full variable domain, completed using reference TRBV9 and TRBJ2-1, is DSGVTQTPKHLITATGQRVTLRCSPRSGDLSVYWYQQSLDQGLQFLIQYYNGEERAKGNILERFSAQQFPDLHSELNLSSLELGDSALYFCASSVGTSKYEQFFGPGTRLTVL.

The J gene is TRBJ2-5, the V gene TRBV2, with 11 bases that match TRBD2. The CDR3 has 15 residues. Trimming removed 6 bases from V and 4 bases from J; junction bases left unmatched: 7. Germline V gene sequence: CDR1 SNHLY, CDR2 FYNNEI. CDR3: CASRATSGSRETQYF. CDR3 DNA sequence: TGTGCCAGCAGGGCCACTAGCGGGAGTAGAGAGACCCAGTACTTC.

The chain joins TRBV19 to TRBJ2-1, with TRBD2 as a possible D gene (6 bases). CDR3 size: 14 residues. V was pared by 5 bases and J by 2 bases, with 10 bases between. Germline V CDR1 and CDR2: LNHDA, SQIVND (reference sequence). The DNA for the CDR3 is TGTGCCAGTAGTCGGGGGATTACCTACAATGAGCAGTTCTTC. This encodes CASSRGITYNEQFF.

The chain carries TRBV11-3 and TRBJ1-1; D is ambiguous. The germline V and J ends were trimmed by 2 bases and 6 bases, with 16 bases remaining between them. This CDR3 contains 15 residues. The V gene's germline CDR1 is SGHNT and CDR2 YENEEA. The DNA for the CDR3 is TGTGCCAGCAGCTTAAACTTTGCGGGAGGCGCTGAAGCTTTCTTT. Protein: CASSLNFAGGAEAFF.

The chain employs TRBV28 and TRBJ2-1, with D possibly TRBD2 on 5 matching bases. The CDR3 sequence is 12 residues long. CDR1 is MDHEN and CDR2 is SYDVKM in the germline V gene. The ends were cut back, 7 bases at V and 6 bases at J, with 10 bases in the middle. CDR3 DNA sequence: TGTGCCAGCAACGCGGGTCGCAATGAGCAGTTCTTC. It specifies CASNAGRNEQFF.

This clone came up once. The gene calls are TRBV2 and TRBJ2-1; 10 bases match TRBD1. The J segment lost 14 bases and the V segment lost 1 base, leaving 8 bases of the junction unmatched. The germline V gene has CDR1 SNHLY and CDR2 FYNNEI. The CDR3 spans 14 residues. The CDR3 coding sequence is TGTGCCAGCAGTGAAGTAAGGACAGGGGGGCTTGAGTTCTTC. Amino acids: CASSEVRTGGLEFF.

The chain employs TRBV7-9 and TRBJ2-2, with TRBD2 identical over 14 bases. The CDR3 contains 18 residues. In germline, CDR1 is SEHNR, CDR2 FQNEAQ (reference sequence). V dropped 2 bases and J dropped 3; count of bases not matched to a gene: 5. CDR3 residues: CASSLSGLAGGYTGELFF. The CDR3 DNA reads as TGTGCCAGCAGCTTAAGCGGACTAGCGGGAGGATACACCGGGGAGCTGTTTTTT.

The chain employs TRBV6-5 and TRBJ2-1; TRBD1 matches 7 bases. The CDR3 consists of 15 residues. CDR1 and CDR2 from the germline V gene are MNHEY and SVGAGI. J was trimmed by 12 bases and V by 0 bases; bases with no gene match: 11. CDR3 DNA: TGTGCCAGCAGTTACTCGAAGGCAGGGGGAAGCCTGCAGTTCTTC. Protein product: CASSYSKAGGSLQFF.

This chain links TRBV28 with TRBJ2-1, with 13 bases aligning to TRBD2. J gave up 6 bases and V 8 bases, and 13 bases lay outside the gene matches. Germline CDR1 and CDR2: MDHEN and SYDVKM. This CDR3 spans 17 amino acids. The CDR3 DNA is TGTGCCAGCTCTAGGATCGTCACTAGCGGGAGGGTCAATGAGCAGTTCTTC. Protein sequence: CASSRIVTSGRVNEQFF. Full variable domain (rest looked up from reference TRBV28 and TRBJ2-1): DVKVTQSSRYLVKRTGEKVFLECVQDMDHENMFWYRQDPGLGLRLIYFSYDVKMKEKGDIPEGYSVSREKKERFSLILESASTNQTSMYLCASSRIVTSGRVNEQFFGPGTRLTVL.

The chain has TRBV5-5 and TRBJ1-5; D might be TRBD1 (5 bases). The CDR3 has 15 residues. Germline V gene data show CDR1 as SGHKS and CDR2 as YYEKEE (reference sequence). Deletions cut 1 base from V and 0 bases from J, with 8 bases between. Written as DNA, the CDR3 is TGTGCCAGCAGCTTGTCAGGGAATAGCAATCAGCCCCAGCATTTT. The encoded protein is CASSLSGNSNQPQHF.

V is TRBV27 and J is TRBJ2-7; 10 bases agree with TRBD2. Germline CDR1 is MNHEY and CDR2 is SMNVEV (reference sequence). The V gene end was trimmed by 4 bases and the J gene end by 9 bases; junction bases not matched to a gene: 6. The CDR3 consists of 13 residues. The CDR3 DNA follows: TGTGCCAGCAGTTACAGCGGGAGGGCCGGGCAGTACTTC. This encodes CASSYSGRAGQYF.

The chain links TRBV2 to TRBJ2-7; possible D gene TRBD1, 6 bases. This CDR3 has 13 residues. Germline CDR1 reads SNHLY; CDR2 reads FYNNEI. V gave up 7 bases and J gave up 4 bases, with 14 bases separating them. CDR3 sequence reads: CASTGKGDYEQYF. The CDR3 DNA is TGTGCCAGCACCGGGAAGGGGGATTACGAGCAGTACTTC.

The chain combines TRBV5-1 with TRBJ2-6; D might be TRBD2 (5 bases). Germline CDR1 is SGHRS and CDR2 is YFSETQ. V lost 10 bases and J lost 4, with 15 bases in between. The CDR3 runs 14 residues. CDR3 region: CACRGLGGANVLTF. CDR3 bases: TGCGCCTGCCGAGGGCTCGGAGGGGCCAACGTCCTGACTTTC.

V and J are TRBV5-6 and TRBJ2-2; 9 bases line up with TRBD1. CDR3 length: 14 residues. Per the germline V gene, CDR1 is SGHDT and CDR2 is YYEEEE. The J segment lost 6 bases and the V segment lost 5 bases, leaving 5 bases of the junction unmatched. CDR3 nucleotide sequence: TGTGCCAGCAGACTCGGGACAGGGTCCGGGGAGCTGTTTTTT. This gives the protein CASRLGTGSGELFF.

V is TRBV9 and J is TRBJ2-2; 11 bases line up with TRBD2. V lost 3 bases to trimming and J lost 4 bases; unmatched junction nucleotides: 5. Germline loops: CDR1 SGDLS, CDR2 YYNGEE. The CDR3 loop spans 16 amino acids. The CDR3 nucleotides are TGTGCCAGCAGCGCCCAGGGACTAGCGGCCACCGGGGAGCTGTTTTTT. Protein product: CASSAQGLAATGELFF.

As DNA, the CDR3 is TGTGCCAGCAGCCTAGGGGTCGGACAGGGAGGACACAATGAGCAGTTCTTC. Translation: CASSLGVGQGGHNEQFF. This rearrangement joins TRBV9 to TRBJ2-1; 8 bases align to TRBD1. The CDR3 length is 17 residues. Germline V gene lookup returns CDR1 SGDLS and CDR2 YYNGEE. V dropped 4 bases and J dropped 5; count of bases not matched to a gene: 14. Together with reference TRBV9 and TRBJ2-1, the CDR3 gives the full variable domain: DSGVTQTPKHLITATGQRVTLRCSPRSGDLSVYWYQQSLDQGLQFLIQYYNGEERAKGNILERFSAQQFPDLHSELNLSSLELGDSALYFCASSLGVGQGGHNEQFFGPGTRLTVL.

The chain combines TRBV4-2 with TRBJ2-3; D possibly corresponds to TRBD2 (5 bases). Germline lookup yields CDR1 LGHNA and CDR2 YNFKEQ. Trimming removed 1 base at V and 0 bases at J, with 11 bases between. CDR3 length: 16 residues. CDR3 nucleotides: TGTGCCAGCAGCCAAGGAACCGGGATAAGCACAGATACGCAGTATTTT. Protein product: CASSQGTGISTDTQYF.

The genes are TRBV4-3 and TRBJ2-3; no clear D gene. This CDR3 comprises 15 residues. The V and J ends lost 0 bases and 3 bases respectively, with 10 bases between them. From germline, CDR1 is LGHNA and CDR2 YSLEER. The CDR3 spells CASSQDPRITDTQYF. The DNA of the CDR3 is TGCGCCAGCAGCCAAGACCCTCGTATAACAGATACGCAGTATTTT.

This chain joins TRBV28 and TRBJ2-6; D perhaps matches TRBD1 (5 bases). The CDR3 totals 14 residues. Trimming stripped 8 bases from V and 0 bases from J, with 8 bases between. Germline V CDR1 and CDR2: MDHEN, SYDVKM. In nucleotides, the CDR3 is TGTGCCAGCGGACAAAGCTCTGGGGCCAACGTCCTGACTTTC. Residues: CASGQSSGANVLTF.

CDR3 coding DNA: TGTGCCAGCAGTCCGGGGACTAGCGGGAGCCAAGATACGCAGTATTTT. Its protein is CASSPGTSGSQDTQYF. The chain uses TRBV27 and TRBJ2-3; 14 nucleotides align to TRBD2. Germline trimming cut 5 bases from V and 5 bases from J; bases unmatched to any gene: 6. The CDR3 sequence is 16 residues long. Germline V gene lookup returns CDR1 MNHEY and CDR2 SMNVEV (reference sequence).

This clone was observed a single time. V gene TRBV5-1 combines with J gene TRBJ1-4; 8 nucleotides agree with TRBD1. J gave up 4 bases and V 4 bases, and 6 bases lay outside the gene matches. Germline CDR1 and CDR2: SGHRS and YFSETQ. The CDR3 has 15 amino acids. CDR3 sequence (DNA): TGCGCCAGCAGCATTACAGGGGGTAGTAATGAAAAACTGTTTTTT. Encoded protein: CASSITGGSNEKLFF.